The following is a TCR beta chain sequence with its context. Its antigen remains unknown. These data are taken from a study of persistence of HIV-infected CD4 T cells. Cells were stimulated nonspecifically with anti-CD3/anti-CD28 magnetic beads. Sorting selected CD4+ T cells upregulating both CD40 ligand and CD69. For at least 4 years, plasma HIV-1 RNA was undetectable (<50 copies/mL). The immunoSEQ assay was version 4, run in survey mode. Template was genomic DNA at roughly 9.3 ng/uL, with up to 1 ug used per sample. Sequencing was performed with immunoSEQ multiplex PCR; in TCRdb, only in-frame clones are kept and a portion is missing. The table lists tens of thousands of clones, 88% of them singletons. Points from the study as a whole: Compared with CD3/CD28-stimulated cells, CMV- and Gag-responding cells showed lower TCRbeta richness.

In germline, CDR1 is MGHRA, CDR2 YSYEKL. After removal of 0 bases from V and 4 bases from J, the junction contained 15 bases not matched to a gene. This CDR3 has 20 amino acids. This chain links TRBV4-1 with TRBJ2-3, with 11 bases identical to TRBD2. The sequence came from an adult woman with HIV who was CMV-seropositive. Specimen: CD4+ T cells sorted from PBMCs after roughly 17-hour stimulation, collected from a patient who received antiretroviral therapy. DNA of the CDR3: TGCGCCAGCAGCCAAGAAGCGAATGTAGCGGGGGGGCTGTTTTCAGATACGCAGTATTTT. Protein: CASSQEANVAGGLFSDTQYF.